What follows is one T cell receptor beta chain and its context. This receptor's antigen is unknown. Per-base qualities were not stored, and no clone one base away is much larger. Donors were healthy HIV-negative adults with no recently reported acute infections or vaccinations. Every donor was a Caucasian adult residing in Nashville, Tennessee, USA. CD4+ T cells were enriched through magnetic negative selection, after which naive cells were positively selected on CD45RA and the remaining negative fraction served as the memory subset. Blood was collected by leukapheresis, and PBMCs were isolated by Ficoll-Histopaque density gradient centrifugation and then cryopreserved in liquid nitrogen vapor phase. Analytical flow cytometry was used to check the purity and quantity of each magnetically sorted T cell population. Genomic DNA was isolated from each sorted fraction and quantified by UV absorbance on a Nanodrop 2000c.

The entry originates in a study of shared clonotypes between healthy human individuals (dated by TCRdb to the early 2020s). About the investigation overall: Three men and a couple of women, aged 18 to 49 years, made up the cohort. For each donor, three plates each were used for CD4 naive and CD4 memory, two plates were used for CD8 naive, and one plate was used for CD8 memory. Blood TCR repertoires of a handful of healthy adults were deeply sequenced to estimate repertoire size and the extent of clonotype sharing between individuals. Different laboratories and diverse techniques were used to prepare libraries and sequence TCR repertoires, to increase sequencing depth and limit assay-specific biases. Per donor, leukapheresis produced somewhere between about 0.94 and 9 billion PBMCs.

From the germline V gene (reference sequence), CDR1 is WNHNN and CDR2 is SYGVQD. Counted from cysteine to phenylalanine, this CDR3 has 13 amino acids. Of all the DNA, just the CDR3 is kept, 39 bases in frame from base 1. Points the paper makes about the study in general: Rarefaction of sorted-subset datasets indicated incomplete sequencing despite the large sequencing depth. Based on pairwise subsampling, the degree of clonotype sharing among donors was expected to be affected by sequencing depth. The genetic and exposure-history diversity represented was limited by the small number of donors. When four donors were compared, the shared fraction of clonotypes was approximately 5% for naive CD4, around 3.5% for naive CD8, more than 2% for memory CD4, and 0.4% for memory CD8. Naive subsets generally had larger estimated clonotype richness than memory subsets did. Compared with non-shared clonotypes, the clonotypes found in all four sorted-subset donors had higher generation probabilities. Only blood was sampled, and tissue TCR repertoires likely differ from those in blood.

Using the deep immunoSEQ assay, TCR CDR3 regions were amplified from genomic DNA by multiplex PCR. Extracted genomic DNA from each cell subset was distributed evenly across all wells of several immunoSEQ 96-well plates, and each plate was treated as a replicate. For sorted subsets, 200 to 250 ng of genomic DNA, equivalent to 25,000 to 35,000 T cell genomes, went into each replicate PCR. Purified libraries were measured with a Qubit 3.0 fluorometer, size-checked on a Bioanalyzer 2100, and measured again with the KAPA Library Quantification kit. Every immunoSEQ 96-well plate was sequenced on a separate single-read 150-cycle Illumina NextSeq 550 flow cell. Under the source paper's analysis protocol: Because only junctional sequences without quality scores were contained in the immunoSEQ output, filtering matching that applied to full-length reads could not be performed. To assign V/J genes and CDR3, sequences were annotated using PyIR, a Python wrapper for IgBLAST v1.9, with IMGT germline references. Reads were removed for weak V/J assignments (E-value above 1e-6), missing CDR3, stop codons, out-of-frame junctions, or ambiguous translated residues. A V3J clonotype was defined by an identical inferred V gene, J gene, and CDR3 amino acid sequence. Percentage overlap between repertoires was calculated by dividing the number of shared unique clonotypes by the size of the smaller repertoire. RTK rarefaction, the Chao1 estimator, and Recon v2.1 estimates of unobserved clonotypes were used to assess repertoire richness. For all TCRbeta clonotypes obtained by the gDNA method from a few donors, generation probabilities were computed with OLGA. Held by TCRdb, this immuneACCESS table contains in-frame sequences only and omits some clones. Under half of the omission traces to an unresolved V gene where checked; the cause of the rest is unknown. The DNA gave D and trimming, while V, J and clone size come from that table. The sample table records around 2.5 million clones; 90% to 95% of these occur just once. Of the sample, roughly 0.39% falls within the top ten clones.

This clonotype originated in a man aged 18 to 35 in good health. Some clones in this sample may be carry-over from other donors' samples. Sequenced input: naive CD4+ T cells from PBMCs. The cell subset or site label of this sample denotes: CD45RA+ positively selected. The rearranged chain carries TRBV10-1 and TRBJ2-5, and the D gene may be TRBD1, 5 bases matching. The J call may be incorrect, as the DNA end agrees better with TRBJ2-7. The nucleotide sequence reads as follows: TGCGCCAGCAGCCCGACCCAGGGTCTCGAGCAGTACTTC. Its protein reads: CASSPTQGLEQYF.